This entry lists 22 T cell receptor beta chains sequenced from one sample in a study of T cell clonality in common variable immunodeficiency. Study-wide findings and caveats: In common variable immunodeficiency, TCR beta chains reportedly carried fewer deletions and N-nucleotide insertions.

The protocol was immunoSEQ multiplex PCR, while the TCRdb copy is restricted to in-frame clones and leaves out a portion. The sample includes approximately 15,000 clones, none of them occurring once. Their antigens are not known. Sequences were obtained from peripheral blood mononuclear cells. The receptors come from a human donor with common variable immunodeficiency.

This clone was found many times. The read halts 3 residues ahead of the CDR3 end, with the missing end drawn from the germline J gene. The chain combines TRBV7-3 with TRBJ2-1; TRBD1 matches 9 bases. The CDR3 has 16 amino acids. J lost 7 bases, V lost 0 bases, and 7 bases had no gene match. CDR1 is SGHTA, CDR2 FQGTGA, per germline. The CDR3 DNA, read in part, is TGTGCCAGCAGCTTAACGGGACAGGGTGGGGGGAATGAG. Translation gives CASSLTGQGGGNE. The whole CDR3 protein is CASSLTGQGGGNEQFF.

The sample holds a few counts of this clone. The sequenced fragment ends 3 residues before the CDR3 boundary, so the rest is inferred from the germline J gene. The chain employs TRBV6-2 or TRBV6-3 and TRBJ2-7, with 8 bases matching TRBD1. V dropped 6 bases and J dropped 1; count of bases not matched to a gene: 8. The germline CDR1 and CDR2 sequences are MNHEY and SVGEGT. The CDR3 consists of 15 residues. The sequenced part of the CDR3 DNA is TGTGCCAGCAGCTCGGGACAGGCCCTTTCCTACGAG. Translation gives CASSSGQALSYE. The complete CDR3 sequence is CASSSGQALSYEQYF.

This clone was detected only a few times. The CDR3 end lies 3 residues beyond the end of the read and is filled in from the germline J gene. The chain has TRBV18 and TRBJ1-2; D is ambiguous. Per the germline V gene, CDR1 is KGHSH and CDR2 is LQKENI. Deletions cut 3 bases from V and 7 bases from J, with 12 bases between. This CDR3 is 13 amino acids long. CDR3 loop: CASSPSDYSGYTF. CDR3 bases read: TGTGCCAGCTCACCCTCTGACTATTCTGGC.

This clone was seen more than once but under ten times. The read terminates 3 residues ahead of where the CDR3 ends, so the germline J gene completes it. The chain employs TRBV7-2 and TRBJ2-1; 9 bases match TRBD1. With 5 bases clipped from V and 7 bases from J, the junction kept 9 bases outside the gene matches. Germline CDR1 SGHTA, CDR2 FQGNSA. The CDR3 is 15 residues long. The CDR3 sequence: CASSPISTGGNEQFF. Partial CDR3 DNA: TGTGCCAGCAGCCCAATCTCGACAGGGGGAAATGAG.

A note on this clone: Read data end 3 residues before the CDR3 end; the end is taken from the germline J gene. The chain joins TRBV19 to TRBJ2-1; D may be TRBD2 (6 bases). CDR3 length: 12 amino acids. Trimming took 3 bases from V and 9 from J, leaving 9 bases between them. The germline V gene encodes CDR1 LNHDA and CDR2 SQIVND (reference sequence). CDR3 DNA (partial): TGTGCCAGTAGTATTGGGGGGTTTGAG. Translation: CASSIGGFE. The full CDR3 protein reads CASSIGGFEQFF.

About this clone: The read ends 3 residues shy of where the CDR3 ends; the end is completed using the germline J gene. The chain combines TRBV30 with TRBJ1-1, with 8 nucleotides matching TRBD1. V shed 4 bases and J 3 bases; nucleotides not matched to a gene: 1. The CDR3 has 12 residues. Germline loops: CDR1 GTSNPN, CDR2 SVGIG (reference sequence). CDR3: CAWTDRDTEAFF. Incomplete CDR3 DNA: TGTGCCTGGACGGACAGGGACACTGAA.

This clone showed up just a few times. CDR3 DNA, as far as it was read: TGTGCCAGCAGCCCGGGACAGGGGTATGGC. This codes for CASSPGQGYG. Given in full, the CDR3 is CASSPGQGYGYTF. The chain has TRBV7-3 and TRBJ1-2, with 10 nucleotides matching TRBD1. The observed sequence ends 3 residues before the CDR3 terminus, with the missing tail filled in from the germline J gene. The CDR3 length is 13 residues. Germline V gene data show CDR1 as SGHTA and CDR2 as FQGTGA. The V and J ends lost 5 bases and 5 bases, in that order; junction bases with no gene match: 2.

In its sample, this clone was seen many times. The read comes to an end 3 residues before the CDR3 does, leaving the germline J gene to fill in the end. The gene calls are TRBV30 and TRBJ2-1; the D gene is possibly TRBD1 (6 bases). The V gene lost 3 bases and the J gene lost 7 bases, with 19 bases spanning the gap. The germline gives CDR1 GTSNPN, CDR2 SVGIG (reference sequence). This CDR3 has 15 residues. CDR3 residues: CAWSRDIGRGNEQFF. The sequenced CDR3 bases are TGTGCCTGGAGCCGGGACATCGGAAGAGGGAATGAG.

This clone was counted ten times or more. The read stops 3 residues short of the end of the CDR3; the missing end is completed from the germline J gene. The chain joins TRBV10-3 to TRBJ1-1; the match to TRBD1 covers 7 bases. The CDR3 is 13 amino acids. The J segment lost 0 bases and the V segment lost 10 bases, leaving 5 bases of the junction unmatched. The germline V gene has CDR1 ENHRY and CDR2 SYGVKD. The sequenced CDR3 bases are TGTGCCAGTAAGGGACAGCTGAACACTGAA. Its protein is CASKGQLNTE. The full CDR3 protein reads CASKGQLNTEAFF.

A few counts support this clone. The read terminates 3 residues before the CDR3 end, so the remaining end is supplied by the germline J gene. The chain uses TRBV19 and TRBJ2-1, with 7 bases aligning to TRBD1. Trimming cost V 3 bases and J 2 bases; bases outside gene matches: 4. This CDR3 is 15 amino acids long. Germline V gene data show CDR1 as LNHDA and CDR2 as SQIVND (reference sequence). CDR3 DNA, as far as it was read: TGTGCCAGTAGTATTTTAGGGGGCACCTACAATGAG. Translated: CASSILGGTYNE. The entire CDR3 protein is CASSILGGTYNEQFF.

There are a few counts of this clone. The read comes to an end 3 residues before the CDR3 does, leaving the germline J gene to fill in the end. The chain employs TRBV19 and TRBJ2-7, with D possibly being TRBD1 (5 bases). CDR3 length: 14 residues. Germline-derived CDR1 and CDR2 are LNHDA and SQIVND (reference sequence). V lost 6 bases to trimming and J lost 0 bases, with 12 bases between them. CDR3: CASSSDTSSYEQYF. Incomplete CDR3 DNA: TGTGCCAGTAGCTCGGACACGAGCTCCTACGAG. Together with reference TRBV19 and TRBJ2-7, the CDR3 gives the full variable domain: DGGITQSPKYLFRKEGQNVTLSCEQNLNHDAMYWYRQDPGQGLRLIYYSQIVNDFQKGDIAEGYSVSREKKESFPLTVTSAQKNPTAFYLCASSSDTSSYEQYFGPGTRLTVT.

Points on this clone: Read data end 3 residues before the CDR3 end; the end is taken from the germline J gene. This chain joins TRBV5-1 and TRBJ2-7, with 9 bases lining up with TRBD1. The CDR3 runs to 15 residues. The ends lost 0 bases at V and 5 bases at J; junction bases unmatched: 6. Germline loops: CDR1 SGHRS, CDR2 YFSETQ. Incomplete CDR3 DNA: TGCGCCAGCAGCTTGGGACGGGACAGGGCCCACGAG. Its translation: CASSLGRDRAHE. In full, the CDR3 is CASSLGRDRAHEQYF.

Worth noting for this clone: Read sequence stops 3 residues before the CDR3 end, and the germline J gene provides the missing end. The chain recombines TRBV7-9 with TRBJ1-3, with D tentatively TRBD1 (6 bases). V lost 6 bases and J 0 bases, leaving 12 bases between the germline ends. This CDR3 has 15 amino acids. CDR1 SEHNR and CDR2 FQNEAQ come from the germline V gene (reference sequence). CDR3 region: CASRPQGISGNTIYF. The CDR3 bases that were read are TGTGCCAGCAGACCACAGGGTATCTCTGGAAACACC.

This clone was recorded many times. The read is 3 residues too short to cover the CDR3 end, so that end is filled in from the germline J gene. The chain employs TRBV6-2 or TRBV6-3 and TRBJ2-1; 14 bases align to TRBD2. CDR1 is MNHEY, CDR2 SVGEGT, per germline. The CDR3 is 17 residues long. J lost 6 bases, V lost 5 bases, and 9 bases had no gene match. The CDR3 sequence is CASSTSRLAGGPNEQFF. CDR3 DNA (partial): TGTGCCAGCAGTACATCTCGACTAGCGGGGGGGCCCAATGAG.

This clone was counted ten times or more. The read falls 3 residues short of the CDR3 end, and the missing part is taken from the germline J gene. V gene TRBV7-2 combines with J gene TRBJ2-3; TRBD1 matches at 7 bases. CDR1 SGHTA and CDR2 FQGNSA come from the germline V gene. V gave up 4 bases and J gave up 3 bases; unmatched junction bases: 4. The CDR3 has 14 amino acids. This chain's CDR3 is CASSSQGWTDTQYF. The sequenced part of the CDR3 DNA is TGTGCCAGCAGCTCACAGGGGTGGACAGATACG.

The CDR3 is CASSIVSGGTGELFF. Partial CDR3 DNA: TGTGCCAGTAGTATAGTTAGCGGGGGTACCGGGGAG. The genes are TRBV19 and TRBJ2-2, with TRBD2 matching 9 bases. With the read ending 3 residues before the CDR3 end, the germline J gene is used to fill in that end. J gave up 5 bases and V 1 base, and 2 bases lay outside the gene matches. Germline V gene lookup returns CDR1 LNHDA and CDR2 SQIVND (reference sequence). This CDR3 is 15 amino acids long.

Notes on this clone: Read data end 3 residues before the CDR3 end; the end is taken from the germline J gene. The chain links TRBV19 to TRBJ2-7; 8 nucleotides line up with TRBD1. The CDR3 length is 14 residues. Germline V lookup: CDR1 LNHDA, CDR2 SQIVND (reference sequence). J was trimmed by 6 bases and V by 3 bases; bases with no gene match: 7. The CDR3 DNA, read in part, is TGTGCCAGTAGTATCGGGCAGGGGGCTTTCGAG. Translated: CASSIGQGAFE. The whole CDR3 sequence is CASSIGQGAFEQYF.

Comments on this clone: With the read ending 3 residues before the CDR3 end, the germline J gene is used to fill in that end. The chain is built from TRBV7-9 and TRBJ1-3; 7 positions match TRBD1. Germline V gene sequence: CDR1 SEHNR, CDR2 FQNEAQ (reference sequence). CDR3 length equals 15 residues. The junction had 4 bases not matched to a gene; V was cut back by 1 base and J by 4 bases. The CDR3 DNA, read in part, is TGTGCCAGCAGCTTAGAGGGGACAGCGGGAAACACC. The encoded protein is CASSLEGTAGNT. The CDR3 in full is CASSLEGTAGNTIYF.

This clone was counted only a few times. Read coverage stops 3 residues before the CDR3 terminus; the germline J gene supplies the remainder. The rearrangement uses TRBV30 and TRBJ1-3, with D maybe TRBD1 (5 bases). The CDR3 consists of 14 residues. Germline assignment: CDR1 GTSNPN and CDR2 SVGIG (reference sequence). Trimming took 3 bases from V and 5 from J, leaving 14 bases between them. The sequenced CDR3 bases are TGTGCCTGGAGGCTCGGGGGAGTGAGAAACACC. Protein: CAWRLGGVRNT. The full-length CDR3 reads as CAWRLGGVRNTIYF.

The table lists this clone with a few counts. The CDR3 end falls 3 residues outside the read, so it is completed with the germline J gene. This chain uses TRBV7-6 with TRBJ2-5; 10 bases are shared with TRBD2. Germline trimming cut 1 base from V and 4 bases from J; bases unmatched to any gene: 6. The CDR3 sequence is 16 residues long. CDR1 is SGHVS, CDR2 FNYEAQ, per germline. CDR3 sequence reads: CASSLGVAGGVETQYF. The sequenced CDR3 bases are TGTGCCAGCAGCTTAGGGGTAGCGGGAGGTGTAGAGACC.

Many counts were recorded for this clone. The CDR3 end lies 3 residues beyond the end of the read and is filled in from the germline J gene. This chain connects TRBV11-2 to TRBJ1-4, with 8 nucleotides matching TRBD1. Germline loops: CDR1 SGHAT, CDR2 FQNNGV. Trimming took 2 bases from V and 7 from J; bases not matched to a gene: 6. The CDR3 has 15 residues. This chain's CDR3 is CASSLFGQGPEKLFF. Partial CDR3 DNA: TGTGCCAGCAGCTTATTTGGACAGGGACCTGAAAAA.

This clone was counted a few times. The read terminates 3 residues ahead of where the CDR3 ends, so the germline J gene completes it. J is TRBJ2-3 and V is TRBV6-2 or TRBV6-3; a possible D gene is TRBD2 (6 bases). V shed 5 bases and J shed 5 bases, with 14 bases lying between them. Germline V gene data show CDR1 as MNHEY and CDR2 as SVGEGT. CDR3 length: 14 residues. The sequenced part of the CDR3 DNA is TGTGCCAGCAGTCGCCACCGGGACTTAGATACG. Translation gives CASSRHRDLDT. The complete CDR3 protein is CASSRHRDLDTQYF.